This T cell receptor (beta chain) stems from a study of CD8 T cells in ankylosing spondylitis. Whole-study results and caveats: Typical of ankylosing spondylitis blood, it appeared, was a TCR beta motif of roughly eight highly homologous variants. In ankylosing spondylitis patients, matched synovial fluid reportedly showed significant enrichment of disease-linked clones. Disease-linked clones proved CD8+ and comparatively uncommon in peripheral blood.

This clonotype was counted at least ten times. The antigen remains undetermined. Each TCR beta library was made by quantitative 5'-RACE that incorporated molecular barcodes. TCRdb redid the calling of the 5' RACE reads with MiXCR, one entry per CDR3 protein. The profile shows roughly 470,000 distinct CDR3 sequences, roughly a quarter of them singletons. The CDR3 loop spans 14 amino acids. Germline CDR1 reads LGHDT; CDR2 reads YNNKEL (reference sequence). Trimming stripped 1 base from V and 6 bases from J, with 10 bases between. The chain couples TRBV3-1 to TRBJ2-1; D call uncertain. This receptor was identified in a male donor with ankylosing spondylitis. The sample was blood, either unsorted or a sorted T cell fraction (not recorded which). CDR3 in DNA: TGTGCCAGCAGCCAAGCCCTCATGCGCAATGAGCAGTTCTTC. Its translation: CASSQALMRNEQFF.